The clone carrying this T cell receptor beta chain was seen a few times. This sample is part of a study of T-cell memory formation after mild COVID-19. On the study more broadly: Largely donor-specific TCR clusters were found.

TCRdb passed the 5' RACE reads through MiXCR, listing each CDR3 protein once. Of about 340,000 distinct CDR3 sequences detected, 20% to 25% appear once; the ten largest clones hold 21%. This sequence originates from a man younger than 35 who had mild COVID-19 (a few samples of this study predate the infection). Cell type and time point are not known. The sequenced material came from PBMCs or a T cell subset sorted from them (not recorded which).

CDR3 loop: CASSLAWGGGRSAFF. CDR3 in DNA: TGTGCCAGCAGCTTAGCTTGGGGCGGTGGTCGATCGGCTTTCTTT. This chain connects TRBV11-1 to TRBJ1-1; TRBD1 is a possible D gene (5 bases). The CDR3 spans 15 residues. V was shortened by 0 bases and J by 11 bases, with 19 bases between the two germline ends. Germline CDR1 SGHAT, CDR2 FQDESV (reference sequence).